The T cell receptor (beta chain) under discussion was sequenced for a study of Ad26.COV2.S vaccination and SARS-CoV-2 variants. Study as a whole: Ad26.COV2.S, an intramuscular injection, was given once or twice 56 days apart.

Noted treatment: about 20 received Ad26.COV2.S at low or high dose, single or two shots; five or six received placebo; per-sample allocation not given. All samples were drawn on day 63, counting from the first vaccine or placebo injection. Germline CDR1 is SGHTA and CDR2 is FQGNSA. This CDR3 has 14 amino acids. Trimming removed 3 bases from V and 0 bases from J, with 8 bases in between. Measured with immunoSEQ multiplex PCR; TCRdb has only the in-frame clones, and not every one. The sample has approximately 350,000 clones, about 83% seen once; the top ten hold about 7.4%. This clonotype originated in a person aged 18 to 59 who received the Ad26.COV2.S COVID-19 vaccine or a placebo. Specimen: peripheral blood, collected in a trial of Ad26.COV2.S vaccine versus placebo. The V gene is TRBV7-2, the J gene TRBJ1-1; D gene ambiguous. CDR3 nucleotide sequence: TGTGCCAGCAGCTTGACTACCTTGAACACTGAAGCTTTCTTT. Translating gives CASSLTTLNTEAFF. Complete variable domain (other parts from reference TRBV7-2 and TRBJ1-1): GAGVSQSPSNKVTEKGKDVELRCDPISGHTALYWYRQSLGQGLEFLIYFQGNSAPDKSGLPSDRFSAERTGGSVSTLTIQRTQQEDSAVYLCASSLTTLNTEAFFGQGTRLTVV.